This T cell receptor (beta chain) was sequenced for a study of blood T cell repertoires in COVID-19. The overall study: There were acute and convalescent COVID-19 samples, and they came from the United States, Italy and Spain. From T cells, B-cell-depleted T cells, or PBMCs came the material, which was cDNA or gDNA.

The junction had 9 bases not matched to a gene; V was cut back by 4 bases and J by 3 bases. CDR1 and CDR2 (germline): SGHRS, YFSETQ. CDR3 size: 15 residues. Authors' analysis steps: Reference gene primer amplification gave nucleated cell count estimates. Method: immunoSEQ multiplex PCR; TCRdb's copy keeps in-frame clones and lacks some. That table furnishes V, J and clone size, whereas the DNA furnished D and trimming. Counted here are 130,000 to 150,000 clones, roughly 88% occurring once; the ten biggest clones make up around 9.6%. This chain connects TRBV5-1 to TRBJ1-2; 7 bases align to TRBD1. What was sequenced was peripheral blood. This clonotype was obtained from a man aged 55 to 70 with active or convalescent COVID-19. This CDR3 reads CASSLSRGLDYGYTF. The CDR3, as DNA: TGCGCCAGCAGCCTATCGAGGGGGCTTGACTATGGCTACACCTTC.